The 29 T cell receptor beta chains below come from one sample, sequenced in a study of CD8 T cells in ankylosing spondylitis. From the 5' RACE reads, TCRdb called clonotypes with MiXCR, one entry per CDR3 protein. The data contain approximately 69,000 distinct CDR3 sequences, roughly 5.3% of them singletons. Sequencing was done on a sample of blood, either unsorted or a sorted T cell fraction (not recorded which). Source of these receptors: a male donor with ankylosing spondylitis or in good health (not recorded which).

The sample holds many counts of this clonotype. This rearrangement joins TRBV28 to TRBJ2-3; the match to TRBD2 covers 10 bases. Per the germline V gene, CDR1 is MDHEN and CDR2 is SYDVKM. The CDR3 loop spans 15 amino acids. Trimming removed 5 bases from V and 3 bases from J; junction bases left unmatched: 5. CDR3: CASSPPTSGTDTQYF. As DNA, the CDR3 is TGTGCCAGCAGTCCCCCGACTAGCGGGACAGATACGCAGTATTTT.

This clonotype was counted many times. V and J are TRBV9 and TRBJ2-3; D might be TRBD2 (6 bases). The CDR3 is 16 residues long. CDR1 and CDR2 from the germline V gene are SGDLS and YYNGEE. V lost 0 bases and J 2 bases, leaving 13 bases between the germline ends. The CDR3 DNA follows: TGTGCCAGCAGCGTAGCTGGCGGCGGGGCCACAGATACGCAGTATTTT. Translating it yields CASSVAGGGATDTQYF.

This clonotype was counted many times. The chain combines TRBV9 with TRBJ2-1, with TRBD1 identical over 8 bases. This CDR3 is built from 16 residues. The V and J ends lost 0 bases and 2 bases, in that order; junction bases with no gene match: 4. Germline CDR1 is SGDLS and CDR2 is YYNGEE. The DNA for the CDR3 is TGTGCCAGCAGCGTAGAAGGGACAGGCACCTACAATGAGCAGTTCTTC. Amino acids: CASSVEGTGTYNEQFF.

By proportion, this clonotype is medium-sized (0.01 to 0.1%). This chain joins TRBV28 and TRBJ1-5, with 7 bases aligning to TRBD1. Per germline, CDR1 MDHEN and CDR2 SYDVKM. This CDR3 is 15 amino acids long. Germline trimming cut 5 bases from V and 5 bases from J; bases unmatched to any gene: 9. Here the CDR3 reads CASSPTGTVDQPQHF. The CDR3 nucleotides are TGTGCCAGCAGTCCCACCGGGACAGTTGATCAGCCCCAGCATTTT.

This clonotype has at least ten counts. The V call is TRBV6-2 or TRBV6-3, the J call TRBJ1-4, with a tentative D call TRBD1 (6 bases). With 6 bases removed from V and 4 bases from J, the gap between germline ends came to 15 bases. The length of the CDR3 is 15 residues. CDR1 and CDR2 (germline): MNHEY, SVGEGT. In DNA form, the CDR3 reads TGTGCCAGCAGCAAGAACGACAGGCTTAATGAAAAACTGTTTTTT. Its protein is CASSKNDRLNEKLFF.

This clonotype was counted at least ten times. The chain couples TRBV28 to TRBJ1-6, with D tentatively TRBD1 (5 bases). V lost 3 bases and J 6 bases, leaving 12 bases between the germline ends. From germline, CDR1 is MDHEN and CDR2 SYDVKM. This CDR3 spans 15 amino acids. The CDR3 DNA reads as TGTGCCAGCAGTTTTAGGGGTTTAGGTAATTCACCCCTCCACTTT. Its protein product is CASSFRGLGNSPLHF.

This clonotype was counted many times. A read error may account for a junction end that differs from germline. The rearrangement joins TRBV18 to TRBJ2-7, with TRBD1 matching over 7 bases. The CDR3 spans 13 residues. Germline V gene lookup returns CDR1 KGHSH and CDR2 LQKENI. This chain's CDR3 is CASSLGQTYEQYF. In DNA, the CDR3 is TGCGCCAGCAGCCTGGGACAGACCTACGAGCAGTACTTC.

This clonotype was counted ten times or more. V gene TRBV10-2 combines with J gene TRBJ1-6; 8 bases line up with TRBD1. V shed 2 bases and J 3 bases; nucleotides not matched to a gene: 6. CDR3 size: 17 residues. Per the germline V gene, CDR1 is WSHSY and CDR2 is SAAADI. The CDR3 DNA follows: TGCGCCAGCAGTGAGGCGGGACAGGCTCGCTATAATTCACCCCTCCACTTT. Translation gives CASSEAGQARYNSPLHF.

This clonotype was counted ten times or more. The chain employs TRBV18 and TRBJ2-1, with 10 bases that match TRBD2. The CDR3 sequence is 16 residues long. Unmatched junction bases numbered 12, after V lost 8 bases and J lost 5 bases. The germline CDR1 and CDR2 sequences are KGHSH and LQKENI. The CDR3 spells CASHALSSGGHNEQFF. The CDR3, as DNA: TGTGCCAGCCACGCGCTGTCTAGCGGGGGACACAATGAGCAGTTCTTC.

This clonotype was seen ten or more times. The V and J genes are TRBV12-3 or TRBV12-4 and TRBJ1-5; no clear D gene. The CDR3 consists of 16 residues. V was trimmed by 6 bases and J by 3 bases, leaving 18 bases between them. This chain's CDR3 is CASSPGRTSNNQPQHF. CDR3 bases: TGTGCCAGCAGCCCCGGTCGGACCAGCAACAATCAGCCCCAGCATTTT.

This clonotype occurred many times. This chain links TRBV7-2 with TRBJ2-5, with 7 bases fitting TRBD1. From germline, CDR1 is SGHTA and CDR2 FQGNSA. This CDR3 is 16 amino acids long. Trimming cost V 1 base and J 5 bases; bases outside gene matches: 10. As DNA, the CDR3 is TGTGCCAGCAGCTTAGGTGGACAGGCCGGGGCGGAGACCCAGTACTTC. This gives the protein CASSLGGQAGAETQYF.

This clonotype has a count of ten or more. The chain couples TRBV23-1 to TRBJ1-5; D remains ambiguous. TRBV23-1 is assigned to the ORF class and has an uncertain function. This CDR3 spans 17 amino acids. V was clipped by 3 bases and J by 4 bases, with 19 bases between them. DNA of the CDR3: TGCGCCAGCAGTCAGCCCGACGTGTTTTATGGGAATCAGCCCCAGCATTTT. This sequence encodes CASSQPDVFYGNQPQHF.

This clonotype was seen ten or more times. V and J are TRBV12-3 or TRBV12-4 and TRBJ2-1; TRBD1 matches at 12 bases. Trimming at V came to 7 bases and at J to 10 bases, leaving 14 bases not matched to a gene. This CDR3 is 16 amino acids long. The CDR3 reads CASIPQVGQGAGEQFF. CDR3 nucleotides: TGTGCCAGCATCCCCCAAGTGGGACAGGGGGCAGGCGAGCAGTTCTTC.

At least ten counts were recorded for this clonotype. This sequence joins TRBV20-1 and TRBJ2-5; D possibly corresponds to TRBD1 (6 bases). The CDR3 totals 13 residues. V was shortened by 3 bases and J by 4 bases, with 12 bases between the two germline ends. Germline V gives CDR1 DFQATT, CDR2 SNEGSKA (reference sequence). The CDR3 bases are TGCAGTGCTAGGTCAGGGGTTTCAGAGACCCAGTACTTC. Amino acids: CSARSGVSETQYF.

The V call is TRBV7-9, the J call TRBJ2-1; TRBD2 aligns across 8 bases. The CDR3 totals 12 residues. V dropped 5 bases and J dropped 16; count of bases not matched to a gene: 10. CDR1 is SEHNR and CDR2 is FQNEAQ in the germline V gene (reference sequence). The CDR3 protein is CASSMGLVEVFF. The DNA for the CDR3 is TGTGCCAGCAGCATGGGACTAGTCGAAGTCTTCTTC.

About this clonotype itself: The junction departs from germline at one end; a sequencing error may be responsible. The chain employs TRBV11-2 and TRBJ2-7, with D possibly being TRBD1 (6 bases). The CDR3 runs 17 residues. Germline CDR1 and CDR2: SGHAT and FQNNGV. CDR3 protein: CAGRWGRGQEKNYEQYF. In nucleotides, the CDR3 is TGTGCCGGCAGATGGGGTAGGGGACAAGAGAAAAACTACGAGCAGTACTTC.

This clonotype was recorded at least ten times. The chain recombines TRBV6-2 or TRBV6-3 with TRBJ1-5; the D is unclear. From germline, CDR1 is MNHEY and CDR2 SVGEGT. The CDR3 has 13 amino acids. V gave up 8 bases and J gave up 1 base, with 9 bases separating them. CDR3 coding DNA: TGTGCCAGCCAAAGAGAGAGCAATCAGCCCCAGCATTTT. It encodes CASQRESNQPQHF.

This clonotype was counted ten times or more. The chain carries TRBV18 and TRBJ2-3; unclear D gene. The CDR3 spans 14 residues. Trimming stripped 6 bases from V and 0 bases from J, with 10 bases between. CDR1 KGHSH and CDR2 LQKENI come from the germline V gene. The CDR3, as DNA: TGTGCCAGCTCGCGCCAAGGGAGCACAGATACGCAGTATTTT. This codes for CASSRQGSTDTQYF.

This clonotype was recorded at least ten times. The V call is TRBV7-8, the J call TRBJ1-5; D is unresolved. The CDR3 is made up of 12 amino acids. Trimming removed 1 base at V and 7 bases at J, with 5 bases between. Germline-derived CDR1 and CDR2 are SGHVS and FQNEAQ. The CDR3: CASSLDFQPQHF. The CDR3 DNA follows: TGTGCCAGCAGCTTAGACTTCCAGCCCCAGCATTTT.

This clonotype was recorded many times. The DNA for the CDR3 is TGTGCCAGCAGTTCCCCCGACCTAACCGCCTCTTACAATGAGCAGTTCTTC. It encodes CASSSPDLTASYNEQFF. The chain employs TRBV6-2 or TRBV6-3 and TRBJ2-1, with D unclear. Germline assignment: CDR1 MNHEY and CDR2 SVGEGT. The CDR3 runs to 17 residues. The V end lost 4 bases, the J end lost 4 bases, and 20 bases lay between the germline ends.

This clonotype came up many times. CDR3 nucleotide sequence: TGCGCCAGCCCTGGCGGGGGCGGTCAGCCCCAGCATTTT. It specifies CASPGGGGQPQHF. The chain employs TRBV10-1 and TRBJ1-5; tentative D call: TRBD1 (6 bases). With 8 bases removed from V and 6 bases from J, the gap between germline ends came to 14 bases. CDR3 length equals 13 residues. CDR1 is WNHNN, CDR2 SYGVQD, per germline (reference sequence).

At least ten counts were recorded for this clonotype. V is TRBV29-1 and J is TRBJ2-6, with D possibly being TRBD2 (5 bases). This CDR3 comprises 14 residues. Deletions cut 4 bases from V and 0 bases from J, with 7 bases between. Germline V gives CDR1 SQVTM, CDR2 ANQGSEA. CDR3 protein: CSVGGNSGANVLTF. CDR3 DNA: TGCAGCGTTGGAGGGAACTCTGGGGCCAACGTCCTGACTTTC.

The sample holds a few counts of this clonotype. The rearrangement joins TRBV11-1 to TRBJ2-3, with D possibly being TRBD1 or TRBD2 (5 bases each). There are 18 residues in the CDR3. V lost 5 bases and J lost 1, with 22 bases in between. Germline CDR1 reads SGHAT; CDR2 reads FQDESV (reference sequence). The chain's CDR3 is CASSTYGVRERGTDTQYF. The CDR3 nucleotides are TGTGCCAGCAGCACCTACGGGGTCAGGGAGAGGGGCACAGATACGCAGTATTTT.

This clonotype was seen at least ten times. The V and J genes are TRBV20-1 and TRBJ2-5; weak D call: TRBD1 (6 bases). CDR1 and CDR2 (germline): DFQATT, SNEGSKA (reference sequence). Between the trimmed V and J ends, which lost 5 bases and 4 bases, there was a span of 23 bases. The length of the CDR3 is 16 residues. CDR3 amino acids: CSAVGFSRVRGETQYF. DNA for the CDR3: TGCAGTGCTGTCGGCTTCTCCCGAGTCAGGGGAGAGACCCAGTACTTC.

This clonotype showed up many times. This chain joins TRBV20-1 and TRBJ1-1; D is unresolved. Between the trimmed V and J ends, which lost 0 bases and 7 bases, there was a span of 9 bases. CDR1 and CDR2 (germline): DFQATT, SNEGSKA (reference sequence). This CDR3 is built from 12 residues. The CDR3 spells CSAREWGGEAFF. As DNA, the CDR3 is TGCAGTGCTAGAGAGTGGGGTGGTGAAGCTTTCTTT.

This clonotype was found many times. The chain recombines TRBV4-2 with TRBJ2-3; D ambiguous. The germline V gene encodes CDR1 LGHNA and CDR2 YNFKEQ. This CDR3 region has 13 residues. Trimming took 1 base from V and 5 from J, leaving 7 bases between them. The CDR3, as DNA: TGTGCCAGCAGCCAAGTAACATTAGATACGCAGTATTTT. Translating it yields CASSQVTLDTQYF.

This clonotype occurred a few times. This may be a read error, as it is one base from a much larger clone. The chain uses TRBV12-3 or TRBV12-4 and TRBJ1-4; D is ambiguous. This CDR3 comprises 14 residues. The CDR3 nucleotides are TGTACCAGCAGTCCACGGGAGATTTCGGAAAAACTGTTTTTT. Its protein product is CTSSPREISEKLFF.

The chain is built from TRBV7-6 and TRBJ2-3, with no clear D. The germline V gene encodes CDR1 SGHVS and CDR2 FNYEAQ. There are 14 residues in the CDR3. V shed 2 bases and J shed 2 bases, with 8 bases lying between them. For the CDR3, the DNA is TGTGCCAGCAGCTTAAACGGCAACACAGATACGCAGTATTTT. This translates into CASSLNGNTDTQYF.

This clonotype has ten or more counts. V and J are TRBV19 and TRBJ1-5, with D perhaps matching TRBD1 (5 bases). Germline V gene sequence: CDR1 LNHDA, CDR2 SQIVND (reference sequence). Trimming took off 3 bases at V and 1 base at J, with 10 bases between the two ends. The CDR3 length is 15 residues. CDR3 sequence (DNA): TGTGCCAGTAGTATGTGGGGGAGAAGCAATCAGCCCCAGCATTTT. Translation: CASSMWGRSNQPQHF.